This entry is about one T cell receptor (beta chain). The antigen remains unidentified. PCR amplification relied on 60 Vbeta primers (plus 13 Jbeta primers). Sequencing was performed with immunoSEQ multiplex PCR; in TCRdb, only in-frame clones are kept and a portion is missing. The table shows around 75,000 clones, with around 82% occurring only once. This specimen comes from a study of cytomegalovirus exposure and HLA in healthy donors. General observations from the study: Of the V segments, some could not be distinguished, including TRBV6-2 and TRBV6-3, and were excluded. It was taken for granted in presence/absence analyses that sequencing depth across donors was roughly uniform. The productive fraction for most TCR beta V segments was about 90% or about 30% in an earlier analysis.

The donors comprised healthy bone marrow donors. The CDR3 covers 14 residues. V was clipped by 7 bases and J by 4 bases, with 16 bases between them. CDR1 is MNHEY and CDR2 is SVGAGI in the germline V gene. The gene calls are TRBV6-5 and TRBJ1-2; D possibly corresponds to TRBD1 (5 bases). The receptor was derived from a man in his forties in good health and CMV-seronegative. The specimen sequenced was PBMCs. CDR3 region: CASKTDINVYGYTF. The DNA for the CDR3 is TGTGCCAGCAAAACGGACATCAACGTCTATGGCTACACCTTC.